This T cell receptor (beta chain) stems from a study of blood T cell repertoires in COVID-19. Whole-study context: Material from acute and convalescent COVID-19 was sourced from the United States, Italy and Spain. PBMCs, B-cell-depleted T cells, or T cells were the source of the cDNA or gDNA that made up the material.

Seattle researchers signed up patients amid active infection and tracked them longitudinally. Germline V CDR1 and CDR2: LGHNT, FRNRAP. CDR3 length equals 15 residues. The ends lost 4 bases at V and 4 bases at J; junction bases unmatched: 4. Authors' processing steps: The assay estimated nucleated cells by amplifying reference gene primers. The assay was immunoSEQ multiplex PCR, and TCRdb's table has in-frame clones only and misses some. V and J calls and clone size are given by that table; D and trimming were obtained from the DNA. The profile covers about 170,000 clones, with 84% appearing a single time and 2.5% to 3% taken by the ten largest.

The chain recombines TRBV12-5 with TRBJ2-2, with 9 nucleotides matching TRBD1. The source of this sequence is a woman aged 80 or older with COVID-19, enrolled during active disease. The sequencing input was peripheral blood. CDR3 loop: CASGYRGHGTGELFF. Written as DNA, the CDR3 is TGTGCTAGTGGTTACAGGGGGCATGGCACCGGGGAGCTGTTTTTT. Using reference TRBV12-5 and TRBJ2-2 for the parts outside the CDR3, the full variable domain is DARVTQTPRHKVTEMGQEVTMRCQPILGHNTVFWYRQTMMQGLELLAYFRNRAPLDDSGMPKDRFSAEMPDATLATLKIQPSEPRDSAVYFCASGYRGHGTGELFFGEGSRLTVL.